This is a list of T cell receptor beta chains from one sample in a study of blood T cells in healthy people across ages. TCRdb fed the 5' RACE reads into MiXCR, producing one record per CDR3 protein. The table shows roughly 570,000 distinct CDR3 sequences, with 27% occurring only once. The sample was blood. The receptors here all came from a woman aged 70-85 years in good health. CDR3s include the opening cysteine and the closing phenylalanine or tryptophan. D genes are given only for firm matches. Clone size is shown for a subset of rows, as once, few, many or a class of expanded clone.

d_gene: -; v_gene: TRBV12-3/TRBV12-4; j_gene: TRBJ1-5; abundance: few; len: 11; CDR3aa: CAARANQPQHF; CDR3nt: TGTGCCGCGAGGGCCAATCAGCCCCAGCATTTT
d_gene: -; v_gene: TRBV5-1; j_gene: TRBJ2-4; abundance: -; len: 13; CDR3aa: CASSPTDRNIQYF; CDR3nt: TGCGCCAGCAGCCCTACTGACAGAAACATTCAGTACTTC
d_gene: -; v_gene: TRBV20-1; j_gene: TRBJ1-2; abundance: -; len: 15; CDR3aa: CSARGREGPNYGYTF; CDR3nt: TGCAGTGCTAGGGGGCGTGAAGGGCCTAACTATGGCTACACCTTC
d_gene: TRBD1; v_gene: TRBV10-3; j_gene: TRBJ2-1; abundance: -; len: 14; CDR3aa: CAISGGQGEREQFF; CDR3nt: TGTGCCATCAGTGGAGGACAGGGGGAAAGGGAGCAGTTCTTC
d_gene: -; v_gene: TRBV9; j_gene: TRBJ2-1; abundance: few; len: 15; CDR3aa: CASSAVGSGNNEQFF; CDR3nt: TGTGCCAGCAGCGCCGTGGGGTCGGGGAACAATGAGCAGTTCTTC
d_gene: TRBD2; v_gene: TRBV9; j_gene: TRBJ2-3; abundance: -; len: 17; CDR3aa: CASSLTGTSGVTDTQYF; CDR3nt: TGTGCCAGCAGCCTCACCGGGACTAGCGGGGTTACAGATACGCAGTATTTT
d_gene: -; v_gene: TRBV10-3; j_gene: TRBJ2-2; abundance: few; len: 16; CDR3aa: CAISEYAGTNTGELFF; CDR3nt: TGTGCCATCAGTGAGTATGCGGGGACGAACACCGGGGAGCTGTTTTTT
d_gene: -; v_gene: TRBV12-3/TRBV12-4; j_gene: TRBJ1-2; abundance: -; len: 13; CDR3aa: CASSPQDGYGYTF; CDR3nt: TGTGCCAGCAGTCCCCAGGACGGCTATGGCTACACCTTC
d_gene: -; v_gene: TRBV7-2; j_gene: TRBJ1-2; abundance: -; len: 15; CDR3aa: CASSGGAGVRYGYTF; CDR3nt: TGTGCCAGCAGCGGAGGGGCTGGCGTACGCTATGGCTACACCTTC
d_gene: TRBD2; v_gene: TRBV11-3; j_gene: TRBJ2-7; abundance: -; len: 15; CDR3aa: CASSLFTSATYEQYF; CDR3nt: TGTGCCAGCAGCTTATTTACTAGCGCAACCTACGAGCAGTACTTC
d_gene: -; v_gene: TRBV5-1; j_gene: TRBJ2-5; abundance: -; len: 15; CDR3aa: CASSLPQFAQETQYF; CDR3nt: TGCGCCAGCAGCTTGCCCCAATTCGCCCAAGAGACCCAGTACTTC
d_gene: TRBD1; v_gene: TRBV6-1; j_gene: TRBJ1-1; abundance: -; len: 16; CDR3aa: CASSPRDRVANTEAFF; CDR3nt: TGTGCCAGCAGTCCGAGGGACAGGGTAGCGAACACTGAAGCTTTCTTT
d_gene: TRBD1; v_gene: TRBV6-1; j_gene: TRBJ2-3; abundance: -; len: 16; CDR3aa: CASSRWAGGLPDTQYF; CDR3nt: TGTGCCAGCAGCCGCTGGGCAGGGGGCCTGCCAGATACGCAGTATTTT
d_gene: -; v_gene: TRBV20-1; j_gene: TRBJ1-2; abundance: few; len: 16; CDR3aa: CSARDHRLTGSYGYTF; CDR3nt: TGCAGTGCTAGAGATCATCGCCTTACAGGGAGCTATGGCTACACCTTC
d_gene: -; v_gene: TRBV24-1; j_gene: TRBJ2-5; abundance: -; len: 13; CDR3aa: CATSTGMGETQYF; CDR3nt: TGTGCCACCAGCACAGGGATGGGAGAGACCCAGTACTTC
d_gene: -; v_gene: TRBV20-1; j_gene: TRBJ2-5; abundance: -; len: 15; CDR3aa: CSARDEGLAQETQYF; CDR3nt: TGCAGTGCTAGAGATGAGGGCTTGGCTCAAGAGACCCAGTACTTC
d_gene: -; v_gene: TRBV6-5; j_gene: TRBJ1-1; abundance: -; len: 16; CDR3aa: CASRYGNRAGRTEAFF; CDR3nt: TGTGCCAGCAGGTATGGCAACAGGGCCGGAAGGACTGAAGCTTTCTTT
d_gene: TRBD1; v_gene: TRBV6-5; j_gene: TRBJ1-1; abundance: few; len: 15; CDR3aa: CASSYSVWTGSEAFF; CDR3nt: TGTGCCAGCAGTTACTCGGTGTGGACAGGGTCTGAAGCTTTCTTT
d_gene: -; v_gene: TRBV24-1; j_gene: TRBJ1-6; abundance: few; len: 17; CDR3aa: CATSDLTRGDPNSPLHF; CDR3nt: TGTGCCACCAGTGATTTAACGAGGGGCGACCCTAATTCACCCCTCCACTTT
d_gene: TRBD2; v_gene: TRBV10-2; j_gene: TRBJ2-3; abundance: few; len: 15; CDR3aa: CASSVTSGGTDTQYF; CDR3nt: TGCGCCAGCAGTGTGACTAGCGGGGGCACAGATACGCAGTATTTT
d_gene: -; v_gene: TRBV10-3; j_gene: TRBJ1-6; abundance: -; len: 13; CDR3aa: CAISDYPPYPLHF; CDR3nt: TGTGCCATCAGTGATTACCCGCCCTATCCCCTCCACTTT
d_gene: -; v_gene: TRBV20-1; j_gene: TRBJ2-4; abundance: -; len: 15; CDR3aa: CSAEARGSAKNIQYF; CDR3nt: TGCAGTGCTGAGGCGAGGGGGTCAGCCAAAAACATTCAGTACTTC
d_gene: TRBD2; v_gene: TRBV5-1; j_gene: TRBJ2-7; abundance: -; len: 17; CDR3aa: CASSILPSGGTFYEQYF; CDR3nt: TGCGCCAGCAGCATCCTCCCTAGCGGGGGGACCTTCTACGAGCAGTACTTC